These 30 T cell receptor beta chains share one sample of origin, sequenced in a study of cytomegalovirus exposure and HLA in healthy donors. TCRdb's table, derived via immunoSEQ multiplex PCR, lists solely in-frame clones and lacks some. The data contain about 200,000 clones, more than 75% of them singletons. Material: PBMCs. The receptors shown here come from a woman younger than 35 in good health and CMV-seropositive.

The J gene is TRBJ1-2, the V gene TRBV5-4; 9 bases are a match to TRBD1. Germline V gene data show CDR1 as SGHNT and CDR2 as YYREEE (reference sequence). Unmatched junction bases numbered 9, after V lost 2 bases and J lost 4 bases. This CDR3 contains 16 residues. The DNA of the CDR3 is TGTGCCAGCAGCTTCGACAGGGGGGCTACTTTCTATGGCTACACCTTC. It codes for CASSFDRGATFYGYTF.

The rearrangement uses TRBV9 and TRBJ2-3; 12 bases match TRBD2. The germline CDR1 and CDR2 sequences are SGDLS and YYNGEE. The CDR3 spans 15 residues. V lost 2 bases and J lost 5; bases outside the gene matches: 3. The CDR3 coding sequence is TGTGCCAGCAGCGTTCTAGCGGGAGGGGGAGATACGCAGTATTTT. This gives the protein CASSVLAGGGDTQYF.

The gene calls are TRBV29-1 and TRBJ1-5; TRBD1 matches at 7 bases. V lost 6 bases, J lost 5 bases, and 7 bases stayed unmatched. The CDR3 extends over 13 amino acids. CDR1 and CDR2 (germline): SQVTM, ANQGSEA. CDR3 bases: TGCAGCGTCGGACAGGACGGCTATCAGCCCCAGCATTTT. This encodes CSVGQDGYQPQHF.

This chain joins TRBV30 and TRBJ2-1; 8 nucleotides agree with TRBD2. This CDR3 is 14 amino acids long. The V segment lost 2 bases and the J segment 6 bases; nucleotides outside the gene matches: 6. The germline V gene encodes CDR1 GTSNPN and CDR2 SVGIG (reference sequence). CDR3 protein: CAWSSGRGSNEQFF. CDR3 bases: TGTGCCTGGAGTAGCGGGAGAGGAAGCAATGAGCAGTTCTTC.

The chain carries TRBV27 and TRBJ2-1; 12 bases match TRBD2. The V and J ends lost 7 bases and 4 bases, in that order; junction bases with no gene match: 5. This CDR3 contains 15 residues. CDR1 and CDR2 (germline): MNHEY, SMNVEV (reference sequence). In nucleotides, the CDR3 is TGTGCCAGCAACCCCACTAGCGGGGGGTACAATGAGCAGTTCTTC. Residues: CASNPTSGGYNEQFF.

This clone occurred once. CDR3 residues: CASSLETGTQETQYF. DNA for the CDR3: TGTGCCAGCAGCCTAGAGACAGGGACCCAAGAGACCCAGTACTTC. The genes are TRBV4-2 and TRBJ2-5; TRBD1 matches at 7 bases. This CDR3 region has 15 residues. Germline-derived CDR1 and CDR2 are LGHNA and YNFKEQ. Trimming at V came to 4 bases and at J to 1 base, leaving 6 bases not matched to a gene.

CDR3 in amino acids: CASSRTGGGPDTQYF. The CDR3 region has the DNA TGTGCCAGCTCACGGACAGGGGGCGGCCCAGATACGCAGTATTTT. The J gene is TRBJ2-3, the V gene TRBV18, with 11 bases fitting TRBD1. Germline V gene lookup returns CDR1 KGHSH and CDR2 LQKENI. CDR3 length equals 15 residues. V shed 4 bases, J shed 4 bases, and the junction held 4 bases outside the gene matches.

The chain combines TRBV19 with TRBJ1-3, with D possibly being TRBD1 (5 bases). V lost 7 bases to trimming and J lost 0 bases, with 10 bases between them. CDR1 is LNHDA, CDR2 SQIVND, per germline (reference sequence). This CDR3 region has 14 residues. Written as DNA, the CDR3 is TGTGCCAGTACCCAAAGGGGCTCTGGAAACACCATATATTTT. This translates into CASTQRGSGNTIYF.

V and J are TRBV29-1 and TRBJ1-1; perhaps TRBD1 as D (6 bases). CDR3 size: 12 residues. Trimming removed 5 bases at V and 8 bases at J, with 15 bases between. Germline CDR1 is SQVTM and CDR2 is ANQGSEA. CDR3: CSVLDSPKEAFF. In DNA, the CDR3 is TGCAGCGTTTTGGACAGTCCCAAGGAAGCTTTCTTT.

J is TRBJ2-7 and V is TRBV19; TRBD1 aligns across 9 bases. Unmatched junction bases numbered 6, after V lost 3 bases and J lost 3 bases. CDR3 length: 15 residues. Germline-derived CDR1 and CDR2 are LNHDA and SQIVND (reference sequence). The CDR3 region is CASSIAGTGYYEQYF. The CDR3 nucleotides are TGTGCCAGTAGTATCGCCGGGACAGGGTACTACGAGCAGTACTTC.

This sequence joins TRBV4-1 and TRBJ1-1; D remains unclear. Trimming removed 4 bases from V and 1 base from J, with 13 bases in between. Germline values: CDR1 MGHRA, CDR2 YSYEKL. The CDR3 has 15 residues. The chain's CDR3 is CASSPSGGPNTEAFF. The CDR3 region has the DNA TGCGCCAGCAGCCCATCCGGCGGCCCGAACACTGAAGCTTTCTTT.

The chain uses TRBV10-1 and TRBJ1-3; D unresolved. The germline V and J ends were trimmed by 3 bases and 4 bases, with 7 bases remaining between them. This CDR3 spans 13 amino acids. Germline CDR1 and CDR2: WNHNN and SYGVQD (reference sequence). CDR3 nucleotides: TGCGCCAGCAGTGAATCTCAGGGAAACACCATATATTTT. It specifies CASSESQGNTIYF.

V is TRBV7-9 and J is TRBJ1-1; tentative D call: TRBD1 (5 bases). The germline gives CDR1 SEHNR, CDR2 FQNEAQ (reference sequence). CDR3 size: 15 residues. V was cut by 5 bases and J by 1 base, with 14 bases left in between. In DNA, the CDR3 is TGTGCCAGCAGCCGCGACGTAGGGGCGAACACTGAAGCTTTCTTT. Its protein is CASSRDVGANTEAFF.

The chain links TRBV2 to TRBJ1-2, with TRBD1 matching over 7 bases. Germline V CDR1 and CDR2: SNHLY, FYNNEI. There are 15 residues in the CDR3. The V and J ends lost 5 bases and 4 bases, in that order; junction bases with no gene match: 10. The CDR3 region has the DNA TGTGCCAGCAGTTTGACAGGGATGAACTTCTATGGCTACACCTTC. This gives the protein CASSLTGMNFYGYTF.

CDR3 nucleotides: TGTGCCAGCTCACCACTCGGACAGGGGGAGAAAGGCTATGGCTACACCTTC. This encodes CASSPLGQGEKGYGYTF. J is TRBJ1-2 and V is TRBV18; TRBD1 matches 10 bases. The germline CDR1 and CDR2 sequences are KGHSH and LQKENI. The J segment lost 4 bases and the V segment lost 1 base, leaving 9 bases of the junction unmatched. The CDR3 is 17 residues long.

In this sample, this clone turned up a few times. The chain is built from TRBV5-1 and TRBJ2-7, with TRBD2 as a possible D gene (7 bases). Germline CDR1 is SGHRS and CDR2 is YFSETQ. The V end was cut by 0 bases, the J end by 5 bases, with 21 bases between. There are 17 residues in the CDR3. The CDR3 DNA reads TGCGCCAGCAGCTTGGCCGCGGGCGCGGGGGCTCCCCACGAGCAGTACTTC. This encodes CASSLAAGAGAPHEQYF.

The rearrangement joins TRBV19 to TRBJ1-1; 7 bases match TRBD1. CDR1 and CDR2 from the germline V gene are LNHDA and SQIVND (reference sequence). This CDR3 is 13 amino acids long. V lost 5 bases and J lost 6; bases outside the gene matches: 6. CDR3 protein: CASSVTGRAEAFF. DNA for the CDR3: TGTGCCAGTAGTGTGACAGGGCGGGCTGAAGCTTTCTTT.

The genes are TRBV7-9 and TRBJ1-4; D perhaps matches TRBD1 (5 bases). The CDR3 covers 15 residues. The V gene lost 0 bases and the J gene lost 8 bases, with 13 bases spanning the gap. Germline V gene sequence: CDR1 SEHNR, CDR2 FQNEAQ (reference sequence). CDR3 residues: CASSLAGQTVEKLFF. The CDR3 coding sequence is TGTGCCAGCAGCTTAGCCGGACAAACGGTGGAAAAACTGTTTTTT.

The chain recombines TRBV7-2 with TRBJ2-1; possible D gene TRBD2, 6 bases. CDR3 length: 14 amino acids. The germline CDR1 and CDR2 sequences are SGHTA and FQGNSA. V was pared by 4 bases and J by 4 bases, with 11 bases between. CDR3 bases: TGTGCCAGCAGCTGGGATGGACTATACAATGAGCAGTTCTTC. Its translation is CASSWDGLYNEQFF.

This clone was seen a handful of times. This rearrangement joins TRBV10-1 to TRBJ2-7; D ambiguous. The V end lost 1 base, the J end lost 5 bases, and 9 bases lay between the germline ends. Germline V lookup: CDR1 WNHNN, CDR2 SYGVQD (reference sequence). The CDR3 spans 13 residues. The CDR3 DNA reads TGCGCCAGCAGTGAGTTCGTCCAGAACGAGCAGTACTTC. Encoded protein: CASSEFVQNEQYF.

This sequence joins TRBV7-6 and TRBJ2-3, with D unclear. V lost 2 bases and J lost 5, with 14 bases in between. The V gene's germline CDR1 is SGHVS and CDR2 FNYEAQ. The CDR3 runs 15 residues. The CDR3 protein is CASSLTPAIEDTQYF. CDR3 nucleotide sequence: TGTGCCAGCAGCTTAACGCCTGCTATCGAAGATACGCAGTATTTT.

This chain links TRBV10-2 with TRBJ2-1; D is unresolved. Trimming left V 2 bases short and J 5 bases short, with 10 bases between. Germline CDR1 and CDR2: WSHSY and SAAADI. The CDR3 contains 14 residues. The CDR3 DNA follows: TGCGCCAGCAGTGAGCGAAGCGTGGACAATGAGCAGTTCTTC. It translates to CASSERSVDNEQFF.

The J gene is TRBJ2-1, the V gene TRBV5-1; TRBD2 matches 10 bases. There are 15 residues in the CDR3. J gave up 8 bases and V 2 bases, and 7 bases lay outside the gene matches. Germline-derived CDR1 and CDR2 are SGHRS and YFSETQ. CDR3 sequence: CASSFRASGSHEQFF. The CDR3 nucleotides are TGCGCCAGCAGCTTTAGGGCTAGCGGGAGTCATGAGCAGTTCTTC.

V usage is TRBV27 and J usage is TRBJ1-1; D is unclear. V was cut by 2 bases and J by 8 bases, with 15 bases left in between. Per the germline V gene, CDR1 is MNHEY and CDR2 is SMNVEV (reference sequence). There are 14 residues in the CDR3. This CDR3 reads CASSLHREDQEAFF. Here the CDR3 DNA reads TGTGCCAGCAGTTTACACCGGGAAGATCAGGAAGCTTTCTTT.

The V and J genes are TRBV6-6 and TRBJ2-2; D is unclear. The CDR3 has 13 amino acids. The V gene's germline CDR1 is MNHNY and CDR2 SVGAGI (reference sequence). V was cut by 0 bases and J by 6 bases, with 5 bases left in between. The DNA of the CDR3 is TGTGCCAGCAGTTACTCCGGGTCCGGGGAGCTGTTTTTT. Its protein product is CASSYSGSGELFF.

The rearrangement uses TRBV6-1 and TRBJ1-1; D is uncertain. Germline-derived CDR1 and CDR2 are MNHNS and SASEGT. V was shortened by 1 base and J by 1 base, with 10 bases between the two germline ends. The CDR3 loop spans 15 amino acids. The CDR3: CASSEGYLANTEAFF. CDR3 in DNA: TGTGCCAGCAGTGAAGGATATCTAGCGAACACTGAAGCTTTCTTT.

The V call is TRBV28, the J call TRBJ2-7; maybe TRBD2 (5 bases). V gave up 4 bases and J gave up 3 bases, with 19 bases separating them. Germline V gene sequence: CDR1 MDHEN, CDR2 SYDVKM. This CDR3 is built from 16 residues. The CDR3 spells CASSSGVGDQYYEQYF. CDR3 bases: TGTGCCAGCAGTTCCGGGGTCGGAGACCAATACTACGAGCAGTACTTC.

The chain's CDR3 is CAISRTLAGELYEQYF. The CDR3 DNA reads as TGTGCCATCAGTCGAACGCTAGCGGGAGAGTTATACGAGCAGTACTTC. The genes are TRBV10-3 and TRBJ2-7; TRBD2 aligns across 10 bases. This CDR3 is built from 16 residues. The V gene's germline CDR1 is ENHRY and CDR2 SYGVKD. V shed 5 bases, J shed 4 bases, and the junction held 11 bases outside the gene matches.

The chain has TRBV18 and TRBJ2-3; TRBD2 agrees at 10 bases. The CDR3 runs 19 residues. CDR1 and CDR2 from the germline V gene are KGHSH and LQKENI. V gave up 3 bases and J gave up 3 bases; unmatched junction bases: 15. Here the CDR3 DNA reads TGTGCCAGCTCACCGTTAGCGGGAGGCCCTCCGATTGTAACAGATACGCAGTATTTT. This gives the protein CASSPLAGGPPIVTDTQYF.

The V call is TRBV10-2, the J call TRBJ2-7; the D is unclear. Looked up from germline, CDR1 is WSHSY and CDR2 is SAAADI. V gave up 3 bases and J gave up 2 bases, with 11 bases separating them. The CDR3 length is 14 residues. CDR3 protein: CASSDPSSPYEQYF. DNA for the CDR3: TGCGCCAGCAGTGATCCTAGTAGCCCCTACGAGCAGTACTTC.